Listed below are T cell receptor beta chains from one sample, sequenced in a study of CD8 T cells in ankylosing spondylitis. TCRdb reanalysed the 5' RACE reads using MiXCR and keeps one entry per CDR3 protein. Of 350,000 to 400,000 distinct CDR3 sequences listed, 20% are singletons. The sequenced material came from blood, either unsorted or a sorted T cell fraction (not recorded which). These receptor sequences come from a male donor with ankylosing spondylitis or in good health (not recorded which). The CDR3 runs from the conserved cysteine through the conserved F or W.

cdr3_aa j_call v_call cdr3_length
CASGGGSLDSPLHF TRBJ1-6 TRBV27 14
CASSQGWPSFYNSPLHF TRBJ1-6 TRBV3-1 17
CAISDPTGDNYEQYF TRBJ2-7 TRBV10-3 15
CASSPWVGNQPQHF TRBJ1-5 TRBV4-1 14
CASSQENRGTETQYF TRBJ2-5 TRBV4-1 15
CSAEGPPDTQYF TRBJ2-3 TRBV29-1 12
CASSFSGAGADTQYF TRBJ2-3 TRBV5-1 15
CSAGPETSAGTEAFF TRBJ1-1 TRBV20-1 15
CASSYSSGGSYEQYF TRBJ2-7 TRBV6-5 15
CSARALAYEQYF TRBJ2-7 TRBV20-1 12
CASSRWTGKDRDTQYF TRBJ2-3 TRBV5-4 16
CASSLSVNQETQYF TRBJ2-5 TRBV27 14
CSVELDYYGYTF TRBJ1-2 TRBV29-1 12
CASSYLANAEAFF TRBJ1-1 TRBV6-5 13
CASSGEGAGANVLTF TRBJ2-6 TRBV12-3/TRBV12-4 15
CATSRVTGTSTDTQYF TRBJ2-3 TRBV15 16
CASSPPDWGTGELFF TRBJ2-2 TRBV18 15
CASSGTSGARLSTDTQYF TRBJ2-3 TRBV2 18
CASSQGQQTGELFF TRBJ2-2 TRBV4-1 14
CASSFFLGAGELFF TRBJ2-2 TRBV5-5 14
CASSQNSGGITDTQYF TRBJ2-3 TRBV4-1 16
CASNPSDTHMNTEAFF TRBJ1-1 TRBV4-1 16
CAWSLLFGVDEQFF TRBJ2-1 TRBV30 14
CASSFGKDELFF TRBJ1-4 TRBV28 12
CASSKGLSVGEDTQYF TRBJ2-3 TRBV4-1 16
CASSERPTRGSEQFF TRBJ2-1 TRBV9 15
CASSPGAGDQPQHF TRBJ1-5 TRBV6-1 14
CASEGRGSYEQYF TRBJ2-7 TRBV28 13
CASSDGQNELFF TRBJ2-1 TRBV12-3/TRBV12-4 12
CATSRDMGTEAFF TRBJ1-1 TRBV15 13
CASSLAPTENTDTQYF TRBJ2-3 TRBV7-6 16
CASSVETRVRGADEQFF TRBJ2-1 TRBV9 17
CASSPPGGDTEAFF TRBJ1-1 TRBV4-1 14
CAVRLVGEQFF TRBJ2-1 TRBV2 11
CASSLYPVDGGGADTGELFF TRBJ2-2 TRBV7-8 20
CSARFYGGAFADTQYF TRBJ2-3 TRBV20-1 16
CASNTGGASSYNEQFF TRBJ2-1 TRBV6-2/TRBV6-3 16
CAWSVALGNEQFF TRBJ2-1 TRBV30 13
CSGWTGGSGELFF TRBJ2-2 TRBV29-1 13
CAHLDRETGELFF TRBJ2-2 TRBV10-3 13
CSAWVKVYNEQFF TRBJ2-1 TRBV29-1 13
CASSSGQGVFNIQYF TRBJ2-4 TRBV7-9 15
CASSSARGLGDTEAFF TRBJ1-1 TRBV28 16
CSAPSAGTNQETQYF TRBJ2-5 TRBV20-1 15
CATSERETALNNEQFF TRBJ2-1 TRBV24-1 16